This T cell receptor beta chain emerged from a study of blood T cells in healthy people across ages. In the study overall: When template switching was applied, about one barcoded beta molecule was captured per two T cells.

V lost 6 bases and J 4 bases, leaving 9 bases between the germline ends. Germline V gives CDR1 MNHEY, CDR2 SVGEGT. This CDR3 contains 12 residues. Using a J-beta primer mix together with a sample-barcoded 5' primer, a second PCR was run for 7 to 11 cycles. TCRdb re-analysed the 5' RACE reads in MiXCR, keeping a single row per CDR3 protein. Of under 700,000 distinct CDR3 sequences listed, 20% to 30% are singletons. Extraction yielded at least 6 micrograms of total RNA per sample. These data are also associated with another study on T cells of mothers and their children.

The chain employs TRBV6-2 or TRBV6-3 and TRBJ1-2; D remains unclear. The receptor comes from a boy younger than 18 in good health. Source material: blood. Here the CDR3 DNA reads TGTGCCAGCAGGGAGCACGGCTATGGCTACACCTTC. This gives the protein CASREHGYGYTF.